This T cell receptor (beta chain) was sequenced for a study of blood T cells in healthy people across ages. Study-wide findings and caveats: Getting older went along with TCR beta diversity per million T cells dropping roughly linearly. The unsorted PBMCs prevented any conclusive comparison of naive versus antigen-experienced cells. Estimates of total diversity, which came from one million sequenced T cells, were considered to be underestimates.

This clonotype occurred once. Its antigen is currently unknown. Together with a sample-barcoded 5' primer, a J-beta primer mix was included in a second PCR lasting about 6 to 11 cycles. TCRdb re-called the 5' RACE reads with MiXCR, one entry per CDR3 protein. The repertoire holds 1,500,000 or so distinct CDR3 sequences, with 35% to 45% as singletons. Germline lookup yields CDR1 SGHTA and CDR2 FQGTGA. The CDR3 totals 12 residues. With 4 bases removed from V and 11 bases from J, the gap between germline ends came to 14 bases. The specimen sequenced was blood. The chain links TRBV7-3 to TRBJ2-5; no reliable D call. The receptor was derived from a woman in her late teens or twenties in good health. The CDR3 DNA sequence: TGTGCCAGCAGCTCGTTAAGTAGTGAGCAGTACTTC. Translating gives CASSSLSSEQYF.